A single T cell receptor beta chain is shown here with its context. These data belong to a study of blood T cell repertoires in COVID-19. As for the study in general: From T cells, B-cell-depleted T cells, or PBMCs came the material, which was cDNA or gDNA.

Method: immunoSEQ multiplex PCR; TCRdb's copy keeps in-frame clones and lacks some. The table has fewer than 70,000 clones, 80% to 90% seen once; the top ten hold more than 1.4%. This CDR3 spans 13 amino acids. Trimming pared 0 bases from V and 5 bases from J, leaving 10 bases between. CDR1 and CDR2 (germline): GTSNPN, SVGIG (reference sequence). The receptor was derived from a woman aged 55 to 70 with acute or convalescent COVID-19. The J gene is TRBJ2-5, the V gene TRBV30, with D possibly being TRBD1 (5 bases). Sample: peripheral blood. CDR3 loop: CAWSVGVVETQYF. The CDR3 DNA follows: TGTGCCTGGAGTGTAGGGGTGGTGGAGACCCAGTACTTC.